This TCR beta chain was profiled in a study of blood T cell repertoires in COVID-19. Data came from immunoSEQ multiplex PCR; TCRdb stores just in-frame clones and leaves some out. The repertoire holds roughly 280,000 clones, about nine tenths seen once, with 1.5% to 2% in the top ten. Germline values: CDR1 SEHNR, CDR2 FQNEAQ (reference sequence). Trimming stripped 1 base from V and 8 bases from J, with 17 bases between. The CDR3 is 15 amino acids. The age range of participants was about 18 to 95 years, with residence in some 25 US areas. Cohort assignment relied on participant-reported clinical history. Recovery meant two consecutive negative NP/OP PCR tests, professional clearance, or resolved symptoms.

The J gene is TRBJ1-2, the V gene TRBV7-9, with no clear D. The TCR was taken from a woman in her fifties or sixties who had recovered from COVID-19. The material sequenced was PBMCs or T cells enriched from blood (not recorded which). The CDR3, as DNA: TGTGCCAGCAGCTTAGGGGCAGGATCCTTAGGAGGCTACACCTTC. Translated: CASSLGAGSLGGYTF.